The source of this TCR beta chain is a study of blood T cell repertoires in COVID-19. Only in-frame clones appear in the TCRdb table, and some are missing; sequencing was by immunoSEQ multiplex PCR. The data hold some 220,000 clones, with 92% observed a single time. V was clipped by 8 bases and J by 2 bases, with 13 bases between them. The CDR3 totals 13 residues. The germline gives CDR1 SGHTA, CDR2 FQGNSA. This chain joins TRBV7-2 and TRBJ2-7, with TRBD2 as a possible D gene (7 bases). The material sequenced was peripheral blood. This clonotype was obtained from a man in his thirties or forties with COVID-19, enrolled during active disease. Here the CDR3 reads CASADGGPYEQYF. The CDR3 DNA sequence: TGTGCCAGCGCCGACGGGGGGCCCTACGAGCAGTACTTC.